One and the same sample provided the 3 T cell receptor beta chains below, sequenced in a study of T cell responses to AZD1222 COVID-19 vaccine. The table came from immunoSEQ multiplex PCR; TCRdb's copy has only in-frame clones and leaves some out. The sample has 150,000 to 200,000 clones; approximately 92% are singletons. The sample was peripheral blood, taken on day 0 of AZD1222 vaccination. The receptors originated from an adult in good health.

Points on this clone: Other DNA sequences in the same sample also yield this CDR3. The rearrangement uses TRBV19 and TRBJ2-7; tentatively, D is TRBD1 (5 bases). V was cut by 5 bases and J by 1 base, with 6 bases left in between. Germline CDR1 is LNHDA and CDR2 is SQIVND (reference sequence). The CDR3 consists of 12 residues. The CDR3 here is CASSAGSYEQYF. CDR3 sequence (DNA): TGTGCCAGTAGTGCAGGGTCCTACGAGCAGTACTTC.

This sequence joins TRBV7-9 and TRBJ2-1, with 15 bases matching TRBD2. The junction had 7 bases not matched to a gene; V was cut back by 8 bases and J by 14 bases. This CDR3 is 13 amino acids long. Germline CDR1 is SEHNR and CDR2 is FQNEAQ (reference sequence). The DNA of the CDR3 is TGTGCCAGCGGACTAGCGGGAGGGCCAATGGAGTTCTTC. It is translated as CASGLAGGPMEFF.

This chain connects TRBV12-3 or TRBV12-4 to TRBJ1-2, with D tentatively TRBD1 (6 bases). This CDR3 spans 13 amino acids. V lost 10 bases to trimming and J lost 2 bases, with 14 bases between them. The DNA of the CDR3 is TGTGCCATCCGACAGGAAGAAAACTATGGCTACACCTTC. Translating it yields CAIRQEENYGYTF.